The rows below give T cell receptor beta chains drawn from one sample of a study of metastatic and nonmetastatic thyroid tumors. Through MiXCR, TCRdb re-clonotyped the PCR reads. The sample includes about 21,000 clones, 27% of them seen just once. Input material: blood. The receptors derive from a female donor with papillary thyroid cancer or a benign thyroid nodule (not recorded which). Some clones in this sample may be carry-over from other donors' samples. The CDR3 runs from the conserved cysteine through the conserved F or W. Fields, in order: D gene, V gene, J gene, clone size, CDR3 DNA, CDR3 protein. A D gene is named only where the DNA matches it firmly. Clone size is not always given. Where it is, it says once, few, many or a class for expanded clones.

>.|TRBV28|TRBJ2-3|.
TGCGCCAGCAGTTGGGGGGCCCACACAGACACGCAGTATTTT
CASSWGAHTDTQYF
>.|TRBV6-4|TRBJ2-3|.
TGTGCCAGCAGTGTCCGGGGCGGGACAGATACGCAGTATTTT
CASSVRGGTDTQYF
>TRBD2|TRBV27|TRBJ2-7|.
TGTGCCAGCAGTTTAGAAGCGGGACTTGTCTACGAGCAGTACTTC
CASSLEAGLVYEQYF
>.|TRBV6-1|TRBJ1-5|medium-sized
TGTGCCTGCAGTCGCGGGGTAGATCAGCCCCAGCATTTT
CACSRGVDQPQHF
>.|TRBV7-7|TRBJ2-2|.
TGTGCTAGCAGCACCCCGGCTTCGGGTGGGGAGCTGTTTTTT
CASSTPASGGELFF
>.|TRBV27|TRBJ1-6|medium-sized
TGTGCCAGCGCCGCCCTCGGATCGGGTTCACCCCTCCACTTT
CASAALGSGSPLHF
>.|TRBV3-1|TRBJ2-7|.
TGTGCCAGCAGCCGGGCCGGGTCCCCCTACGAGCAGTACTTC
CASSRAGSPYEQYF
>.|TRBV6-1|TRBJ2-3|.
TGTGCCAACCGGGACACAAGAGGCACAGATACGCAGTATTTT
CANRDTRGTDTQYF
>TRBD1|TRBV12-3/TRBV12-4|TRBJ1-2|many
TGTGCCAGCAGCCCTACAGGGGGAGGATATGGCTACACCTTC
CASSPTGGGYGYTF
>TRBD2|TRBV6-1|TRBJ2-7|.
TGTGCCAGCAGTGACAAAGCGGGAGAGGGCTCCTACGAGCAGTACTTC
CASSDKAGEGSYEQYF
>TRBD2|TRBV6-1|TRBJ2-3|.
TGTGCCAGCAGTGATGGACTAGCGGGAGGGCCGATAGATACGCAGTATTTT
CASSDGLAGGPIDTQYF
>.|TRBV9|TRBJ1-4|many
TGTGCCAGCAGCCCGAGTGCAACTAATGAAAAACTGTTTTTT
CASSPSATNEKLFF
>.|TRBV12-3/TRBV12-4|TRBJ2-5|.
TGTGCCAGCAGCACTAGCCTTCAAGAGACCCAGTACTTC
CASSTSLQETQYF
>TRBD2|TRBV28|TRBJ2-5|.
TGTGCCAGCAGTACCCTAGGGACTAGCATGAGAGAGACCCAGTACTTC
CASSTLGTSMRETQYF
>.|TRBV30|TRBJ1-6|.
TGTGCCTGCGGACGGAGGCAATCACCCCTCCACTTT
CACGRRQSPLHF
>TRBD2|TRBV4-2|TRBJ2-6|.
TGTGCCAGCAGCCCGACTAGCAGCTCTGGGGCCAACGTCCTGACTTTT
CASSPTSSSGANVLTF
>.|TRBV7-2|TRBJ2-7|few
TGTGCCAGCAGCTTAGAAGTGGGGCCCTACGAGCAGTACTTC
CASSLEVGPYEQYF